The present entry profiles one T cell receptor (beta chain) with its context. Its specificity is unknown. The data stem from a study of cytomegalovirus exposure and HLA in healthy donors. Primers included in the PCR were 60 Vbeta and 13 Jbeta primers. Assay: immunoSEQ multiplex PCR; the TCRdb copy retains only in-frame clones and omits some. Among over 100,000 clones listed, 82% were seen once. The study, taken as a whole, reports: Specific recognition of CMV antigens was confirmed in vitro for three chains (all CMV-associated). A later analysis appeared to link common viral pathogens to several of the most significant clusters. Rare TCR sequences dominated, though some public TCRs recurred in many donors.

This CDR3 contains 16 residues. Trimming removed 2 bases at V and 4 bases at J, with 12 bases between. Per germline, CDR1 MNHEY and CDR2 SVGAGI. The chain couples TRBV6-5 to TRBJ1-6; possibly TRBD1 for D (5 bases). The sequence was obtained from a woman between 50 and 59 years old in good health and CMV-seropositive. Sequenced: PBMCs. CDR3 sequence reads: CASSYGRAGYNSPLHF. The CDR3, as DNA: TGTGCCAGCAGTTACGGCAGGGCGGGGTATAATTCACCCCTCCACTTT.